Listed below are T cell receptor beta chains from one sample, sequenced in a study of CD8 T cells in Susac syndrome. TCRdb reprocessed the immunoSEQ multiplex PCR reads via MiXCR and lists one record per CDR3 protein. The sample contains about 130,000 distinct CDR3 sequences, around 96% of which appear only once. Sample: CD8+ T cells from PBMCs. Receptors originate from a human donor with Susac syndrome. CDR3s include the opening cysteine and the closing phenylalanine or tryptophan. D genes are given only for firm matches. Clone size is shown for a subset of rows, as once, few, many or a class of expanded clone.

>TRBV12-5|TRBJ2-4|NA|16|TRBD1
TGTGCTAGTGGTTTGGTGACGAGGGGGCGCGGATACATTCAGTACTTC
CASGLVTRGRGYIQYF
>TRBV3-1|TRBJ1-1|NA|11|NA
TGTGCCAGCAGCCAAGAGGGTGAAGCTTTCTTT
CASSQEGEAFF
>TRBV12-3/TRBV12-4|TRBJ1-2|NA|15|TRBD1
TGTGCCAGCAGTTTGGGGGGACAGCCCAGCTATGGCTACACCTTC
CASSLGGQPSYGYTF
>TRBV19|TRBJ1-2|NA|14|TRBD1
TGTGCCAGTAGTTTCCGGACAGGGAACTATGGCTACACCTTC
CASSFRTGNYGYTF
>TRBV30|TRBJ2-1|NA|12|TRBD2
TGTGCCTGGAGTACCGGATCCGGGACTACCACATTC
CAWSTGSGTTTF
>TRBV30|TRBJ2-7|once|13|TRBD1
TGTGCCTGGAGTGTGGCCAGGGGGACCGAGCAGTACTTC
CAWSVARGTEQYF
>TRBV28|TRBJ2-6|NA|18|TRBD2
TGTGCCAGCAGTACAGGACTAGCGGGGCTCTCTGGGGCCAACGTCCTGACTTTC
CASSTGLAGLSGANVLTF
>TRBV12-3/TRBV12-4|TRBJ2-2|NA|15|NA
TGTGCCAGCAGTTTATTAGCGGACGGCGCCGGGGAGCTGTTTTTT
CASSLLADGAGELFF
>TRBV20-1|TRBJ2-7|NA|15|TRBD1
TGCAGTGCAACTCCGGGACAGAATCCCTCCTACGAGCAGTACTTC
CSATPGQNPSYEQYF
>TRBV7-9|TRBJ2-6|NA|18|NA
TGTGCCAGCAGCTTAGAGGGCAGGGAGTACTCTGGGGCCAACGTCCTGACTTTC
CASSLEGREYSGANVLTF
>TRBV7-3|TRBJ2-3|NA|17|TRBD1
TGTGCCAGCAGCTTAACCTCGACAGGGGGGAGCACAGATACGCAGTATTTT
CASSLTSTGGSTDTQYF
>TRBV9|TRBJ2-7|NA|16|NA
TGTGCCAGCAGCACAGAACCGGGGGGCGCATCGTACGAGCAGTACTTC
CASSTEPGGASYEQYF
>TRBV20-1|TRBJ1-2|NA|14|NA
TGCAGTGCTAGAGATAGTCGGGAGATCTATGGCTACACCTTC
CSARDSREIYGYTF
>TRBV4-3|TRBJ1-2|NA|18|NA
TGCGCCAGCAGCCAAGAATGGTCCAGGTCTACTTACAACTATGGCTACACCTTC
CASSQEWSRSTYNYGYTF